This T cell receptor beta chain came from a study of OX40 agonist ivuxolimab in advanced cancers. About the study as a whole: Ivuxolimab, which targeted the costimulatory receptor OX40 (CD134), was an agonistic, fully human IgG2 monoclonal antibody. Intravenous ivuxolimab was administered to patients every 2 weeks at six dose levels: 0.01, 0.1, 0.3, 1.5, 3 and 10 mg/kg. Among the roughly 52 dose-escalation patients, around 20 had hepatocellular carcinoma, approximately 15 melanoma, 9 renal cell carcinoma and 9 head and neck cancer. A male proportion of almost 85% and a mean age of approximately 62 years, ranging from roughly 20 to 80, were recorded for the dose-escalation cohort. Patients were allowed to have had prior anti-PD-1, anti-PD-L1 or anti-CTLA-4 therapy, and approximately 40% of the dose-escalation patients had been treated with checkpoint inhibitors. Partial responses were achieved by three dose-escalation patients, of whom one had hepatocellular carcinoma and two had cutaneous melanoma. The purpose of peripheral TCRbeta sequencing was to test whether ivuxolimab changed TCR sequence diversity and led to clonal T-cell expansion. The paper reports the monotherapy dose-escalation portion (N of about 47 patients) of the phase I ivuxolimab trial. The full study reports these points: In partial responders in the 0.1-3.0 mg/kg groups, normalized peripheral clonal expansion was found to be among the lowest, especially among CD8+ T cells. After ivuxolimab, CD8+ T cells had more expanded clones than CD4+ T cells on average. At doses from 0.1 to 3.0 mg/kg, clonal expansion was seen in both CD4+ and CD8+ blood T cells between baseline and week 6. Which antigens the clonally expanded peripheral T cells were specific for was not determined. Low levels of normalized T-cell clonal expansion were also seen in some patients who did not respond.

CDR1 LGHNA and CDR2 YNFKEQ are derived from the germline V gene. Trimming removed 0 bases from V and 11 bases from J, leaving 13 bases between the germline ends. The CDR3 sequence holds 13 residues, the cysteine and phenylalanine included. The CDR3 DNA has 39 bases and is translated from base 1. The trial excluded patients who had a history of autoimmune disease or who were on systemic immunosuppression. Peripheral blood for TCR sequencing was collected from all dose cohorts at baseline, on cycle 4 day 1, and on cycle 7 day 1. The samples were drawn from a first-in-human, open-label, multicenter phase I dose-escalation trial of ivuxolimab. Adults with locally advanced or metastatic melanoma, renal cell carcinoma, hepatocellular carcinoma or head and neck squamous cell carcinoma were enrolled in the trial. Before TCR sequencing, CD4+ T cells and CD8+ T cells from peripheral blood were sorted into separate populations.

To sequence the TCRbeta CDR3 region, genomic DNA was isolated from the sorted cells. The immunoSEQ Assay was used to sequence the TCRbeta CDR3 regions. The clones in this table, taken by TCRdb from immuneACCESS, are in-frame only. Not every clone is retained; where verified, under half of the shortfall comes from an unresolved V gene, and the cause of the rest is unknown. The sample includes 80,000 to 100,000 clones, with approximately 94% observed a single time. More than 0.15% of the sample goes to the ten largest clones. About this clone itself: Its target antigen remains unknown. Per-base quality was not reported, and no clone a single base away is much larger than it.

The sample here was CD4+ or CD8+ T cells sorted from blood, taken in a trial of the OX40 agonist ivuxolimab. The receptor comes from an adult with an advanced solid tumor such as melanoma, head and neck, liver or kidney cancer. The chain links TRBV4-2 with TRBJ1-1, and TRBD1 may be the D gene, going by 6 matching bases. Here the CDR3 is given as CASSQDLRGGAFF. The nucleotide sequence is TGTGCCAGCAGCCAAGACCTCAGAGGGGGGGCTTTCTTT.